This T cell receptor beta chain was captured by sequencing in a study of T-cell reconstitution after alpha-beta-depleted transplantation in children. General study findings and limits: Newly generated T cells supplied most T-cell counts and diversity one year post-transplant. Two months or so post-transplant, alpha-beta T cells reportedly derived from several hundred expanded graft clones.

Unique molecular identifiers were used to barcode this TCRbeta library. In TCRdb, the PCR reads were re-called with MiXCR into one record per CDR3 protein. The sample has fewer than 550,000 distinct CDR3 sequences; approximately 10% are singletons. In the case of this clonotype: Antigen unknown.

The clonotype originates from a female patient aged 2-15 years who had a stem cell transplant for aplastic anemia, so the T cells may come from the graft donor. The sequencing here drew on PBMCs, mostly from graft donor cells, taken 180 days after TCRalphabeta/CD19-depleted stem cell transplant.

The CDR3 DNA reads TGTGCCTGGAGTCAACTAGCGGGAGGTGGCGAGCAGTACTTC. Translation: CAWSQLAGGGEQYF. V is TRBV30 and J is TRBJ2-7, with 12 bases that match TRBD2. Germline V gene data show CDR1 as GTSNPN and CDR2 as SVGIG (reference sequence). The V gene end was trimmed by 2 bases and the J gene end by 6 bases; junction bases not matched to a gene: 5. There are 14 residues in the CDR3.